The 26 T cell receptor beta chains given below trace back to one sample, sequenced in a study of blood T cell repertoires in COVID-19. Some clones are missing from TCRdb's copy, which holds only in-frame ones; the method was immunoSEQ multiplex PCR. The sample includes around 260,000 clones, 65% to 90% of them seen just once. Material for sequencing was peripheral blood. These receptors were obtained from a man under 40 with active or convalescent COVID-19.

The rearrangement uses TRBV2 and TRBJ2-1; D is possibly TRBD1 (6 bases). V was trimmed by 3 bases and J by 4 bases, leaving 13 bases between them. The CDR3 is 15 residues long. CDR1 and CDR2 from the germline V gene are SNHLY and FYNNEI. In nucleotides, the CDR3 is TGTGCCAGCAGTGACCGGACAGAGCATTACAATGAGCAGTTCTTC. Protein product: CASSDRTEHYNEQFF. Based on the CDR3 plus reference TRBV2 and TRBJ2-1, the full variable domain is EPEVTQTPSHQVTQMGQEVILRCVPISNHLYFYWYRQILGQKVEFLVSFYNNEISEKSEIFDDQFSVERPDGSNFTLKIRSTKLEDSAMYFCASSDRTEHYNEQFFGPGTRLTVL.

The V and J genes are TRBV10-2 and TRBJ2-2, with TRBD2 matching over 8 bases. Trimming took 0 bases from V and 6 from J; bases not matched to a gene: 3. The germline V gene encodes CDR1 WSHSY and CDR2 SAAADI. This CDR3 comprises 15 residues. The CDR3 reads CASSESPTSAGELFF. For the CDR3, the DNA is TGCGCCAGCAGTGAGTCCCCGACTAGCGCCGGGGAGCTGTTTTTT.

The gene calls are TRBV5-6 and TRBJ2-1; the D gene is possibly TRBD2 (5 bases). CDR3 length equals 14 residues. V was clipped by 2 bases and J by 6 bases, with 12 bases between them. The germline V gene has CDR1 SGHDT and CDR2 YYEEEE. CDR3 sequence: CASSFRLAGNEQFF. The CDR3 coding sequence is TGTGCCAGCAGCTTTAGGCTAGCAGGCAATGAGCAGTTCTTC.

The rearrangement joins TRBV29-1 to TRBJ2-2, with 9 nucleotides matching TRBD1. The CDR3 loop spans 14 amino acids. V was pared by 6 bases and J by 5 bases, with 7 bases of the junction left unmatched. Germline CDR1 and CDR2: SQVTM and ANQGSEA. The DNA of the CDR3 is TGCAGCGTAACCGGGACAGGGCAGACCGGGGAGCTGTTTTTT. This codes for CSVTGTGQTGELFF.

This clone was picked up a small number of times. This chain joins TRBV5-6 and TRBJ2-7; possibly TRBD1 for D (6 bases). CDR3 length equals 12 residues. V dropped 0 bases and J dropped 12 bases, with 13 bases sitting between them. CDR1 and CDR2 (germline): SGHDT, YYEEEE. CDR3 loop: CASSLDRDILYF. CDR3 coding DNA: TGTGCCAGCAGCTTGGACCGGGACATACTGTACTTC.

V usage is TRBV3-1 (or the pseudogene TRBV3-2) and J usage is TRBJ2-5, with D hard to call. This CDR3 region has 14 residues. V lost 2 bases, J lost 6 bases, and 13 bases lay in between. The V gene's germline CDR1 is LGHDT and CDR2 YNNKEL (reference sequence). The DNA of the CDR3 is TGTGCCAGCAGCCAACTAGTGTTGGCTAAGACCCAGTACTTC. This gives the protein CASSQLVLAKTQYF.

The DNA of the CDR3 is TGTGCCAGCACCCCGAGCAGGGTTATCAACACAGATACGCAGTATTTT. Amino acid sequence: CASTPSRVINTDTQYF. J is TRBJ2-3 and V is TRBV27; D possibly corresponds to TRBD1 (5 bases). Germline V gene lookup returns CDR1 MNHEY and CDR2 SMNVEV (reference sequence). The ends were cut back, 7 bases at V and 2 bases at J, with 19 bases in the middle. The CDR3 runs 16 residues.

This clone showed up just once. J is TRBJ1-1 and V is TRBV5-8, with TRBD1 as a possible D gene (5 bases). Trimming stripped 6 bases from V and 0 bases from J, with 12 bases between. CDR1 and CDR2 (germline): SGHTS, YDEGEE. This CDR3 is 14 amino acids long. The CDR3 coding sequence is TGTGCCAGCACCCGAAGGGGATTGAACACTGAAGCTTTCTTT. This encodes CASTRRGLNTEAFF.

The chain has TRBV14 and TRBJ2-5, with D perhaps matching TRBD2 (7 bases). Trimming took 4 bases from V and 4 from J, leaving 16 bases between them. The germline gives CDR1 SGHDN, CDR2 FVKESK. CDR3 size: 15 residues. The CDR3 coding sequence is TGTGCCAGCAGCCCGCCTCTTGGGGGGGCAGAGACCCAGTACTTC. This gives the protein CASSPPLGGAETQYF.

This rearrangement joins TRBV27 to TRBJ2-1; TRBD1 matches at 9 bases. CDR3 length: 13 amino acids. The ends lost 6 bases at V and 5 bases at J; junction bases unmatched: 2. Looked up from germline, CDR1 is MNHEY and CDR2 is SMNVEV (reference sequence). The CDR3 region is CASRRTGDNEQFF. DNA of the CDR3: TGTGCCAGCAGGCGGACAGGGGACAATGAGCAGTTCTTC.

This chain links TRBV2 with TRBJ1-4; D is uncertain. This CDR3 spans 15 amino acids. The germline gives CDR1 SNHLY, CDR2 FYNNEI. V lost 6 bases and J lost 9, with 20 bases in between. This CDR3 reads CASSGNTGSGKKLFF. The CDR3 DNA reads as TGTGCCAGCAGCGGTAACACGGGGAGCGGCAAAAAACTGTTTTTT.

The CDR3 reads CASSRRDTNYEQYF. CDR3 coding DNA: TGTGCCAGTAGTAGACGGGACACGAACTACGAGCAGTACTTC. V gene TRBV19 combines with J gene TRBJ2-7, with D maybe TRBD1 (6 bases). V was trimmed by 4 bases and J by 3 bases, leaving 13 bases between them. CDR3 length: 14 residues. From germline, CDR1 is LNHDA and CDR2 SQIVND (reference sequence).

This chain connects TRBV30 to TRBJ2-3; 11 bases line up with TRBD2. The trim removed 0 bases at V and 6 bases at J, leaving 2 bases unmatched. This CDR3 comprises 14 residues. Germline V gene lookup returns CDR1 GTSNPN and CDR2 SVGIG (reference sequence). The CDR3 here is CAWSVSGGADTQYF. The CDR3 nucleotides read TGTGCCTGGAGTGTTAGCGGGGGGGCCGATACGCAGTATTTT.

This chain joins TRBV12-3 or TRBV12-4 and TRBJ1-4; D gene unclear. The CDR3 has 13 residues. Trimming removed 6 bases from V and 2 bases from J, with 7 bases in between. CDR3: CASRLSTNEKLFF. The CDR3 DNA follows: TGTGCCAGCAGGCTAAGTACTAATGAAAAACTGTTTTTT.

The chain uses TRBV7-2 and TRBJ1-2; D is unclear. This CDR3 comprises 15 residues. Germline CDR1 is SGHTA and CDR2 is FQGNSA. Deletions cut 3 bases from V and 0 bases from J, with 11 bases between. The CDR3 nucleotides are TGTGCCAGCAGCTTGGGTTGGGCAGCTAACTATGGCTACACCTTC. Its translation: CASSLGWAANYGYTF.

The chain combines TRBV7-3 with TRBJ2-7; 7 bases are shared with TRBD2. Germline V lookup: CDR1 SGHTA, CDR2 FQGTGA. Trimming cost V 3 bases and J 5 bases; bases outside gene matches: 1. The CDR3 runs to 12 residues. The CDR3 DNA sequence: TGTGCCAGCAGCTTCGCGGGGGACGAGCAGTACTTC. Its protein product is CASSFAGDEQYF. The full variable domain, its missing parts supplied by reference TRBV7-3 and TRBJ2-7, is GAGVSQTPSNKVTEKGKYVELRCDPISGHTALYWYRQSLGQGPEFLIYFQGTGAADDSGLPNDRFFAVRPEGSVSTLKIQRTERGDSAVYLCASSFAGDEQYFGPGTRLTVT.

The chain carries TRBV7-9 and TRBJ2-3, with 9 nucleotides matching TRBD1. The trim removed 5 bases at V and 5 bases at J, leaving 8 bases unmatched. This CDR3 has 15 residues. From germline, CDR1 is SEHNR and CDR2 FQNEAQ (reference sequence). In nucleotides, the CDR3 is TGTGCCAGCAGCCCTACAGGGGGCCGCGGAGATACGCAGTATTTT. Translated: CASSPTGGRGDTQYF.

This clone appeared many times. The chain recombines TRBV27 with TRBJ2-7, with D possibly being TRBD2 (6 bases). CDR1 is MNHEY and CDR2 is SMNVEV in the germline V gene (reference sequence). This CDR3 comprises 15 residues. Deletions cut 2 bases from V and 0 bases from J, with 11 bases between. The CDR3 region has the DNA TGTGCCAGCAGTTTACGAGCGGGTGTCTCCTACGAGCAGTACTTC. Translated, it gives CASSLRAGVSYEQYF.

The genes are TRBV24-1 and TRBJ2-1; D remains ambiguous. The V end was cut by 4 bases, the J end by 3 bases, with 6 bases between. The germline V gene has CDR1 KGHDR and CDR2 SFDVKD. CDR3 length equals 13 residues. CDR3 sequence reads: CATSDPNYNEQFF. CDR3 sequence (DNA): TGTGCCACCAGTGACCCCAACTACAATGAGCAGTTCTTC.

J is TRBJ2-5 and V is TRBV7-6, with D unclear. V was shortened by 1 base and J by 5 bases, with 14 bases between the two germline ends. CDR1 and CDR2 from the germline V gene are SGHVS and FNYEAQ. The CDR3 length is 15 residues. CDR3 coding DNA: TGTGCCAGCAGCTTAGGACTGGGTCCTGGGGAGACCCAGTACTTC. Amino acids: CASSLGLGPGETQYF.

The V gene is TRBV27, the J gene TRBJ1-5, with 7 bases aligning to TRBD1. CDR3 length equals 16 residues. V shed 6 bases and J 2 bases; nucleotides not matched to a gene: 10. Germline assignment: CDR1 MNHEY and CDR2 SMNVEV (reference sequence). Here the CDR3 DNA reads TGTGCCAGCAGGACAGGGTCCGGTCTCGGCAATCAGCCCCAGCATTTT. Translated: CASRTGSGLGNQPQHF.

The V and J genes are TRBV5-6 and TRBJ1-1, with a tentative D call TRBD1 (5 bases). V lost 1 base and J lost 9, with 10 bases in between. Germline V gene lookup returns CDR1 SGHDT and CDR2 YYEEEE. CDR3 size: 12 residues. DNA for the CDR3: TGTGCCAGCAGCTTGTTGCGGGGACAAGCTTTCTTT. Translation: CASSLLRGQAFF.

This chain uses TRBV3-1 (or the pseudogene TRBV3-2) with TRBJ1-3; D not certain. This CDR3 spans 14 amino acids. V lost 0 bases and J lost 5, with 8 bases in between. Germline values: CDR1 LGHDT, CDR2 YNNKEL (reference sequence). The CDR3 bases are TGTGCCAGCAGCCAAGAGGCCAGGCGAAACACCATATATTTT. Translated: CASSQEARRNTIYF.

This chain joins TRBV2 and TRBJ2-1, with 8 bases fitting TRBD1. Germline trimming cut 6 bases from V and 6 bases from J; bases unmatched to any gene: 13. Germline CDR1 reads SNHLY; CDR2 reads FYNNEI. The CDR3 has 16 amino acids. The chain's CDR3 is CASREKTGVRSNEQFF. The CDR3, as DNA: TGTGCCAGCAGGGAGAAGACAGGGGTTAGGAGCAATGAGCAGTTCTTC.

V and J are TRBV10-3 and TRBJ1-1, with a possible D match to TRBD1 (5 bases). This CDR3 is built from 14 residues. V shed 7 bases and J shed 0 bases, with 12 bases lying between them. The germline V gene encodes CDR1 ENHRY and CDR2 SYGVKD. The DNA for the CDR3 is TGTGCCATCAAGACAGAAGCAATGAACACTGAAGCTTTCTTT. Translated, it gives CAIKTEAMNTEAFF.

V is TRBV12-5 and J is TRBJ2-5; 9 bases are shared with TRBD2. The CDR3 covers 17 residues. The germline V gene encodes CDR1 LGHNT and CDR2 FRNRAP. Germline trimming cut 4 bases from V and 2 bases from J; bases unmatched to any gene: 11. The CDR3 sequence is CASGSSGGGGVQETQYF. The CDR3 nucleotides read TGTGCTAGTGGTTCATCTGGAGGCGGGGGGGTGCAAGAGACCCAGTACTTC.